This record looks at one T cell receptor beta chain sequence and its context. This receptor's antigen is unknown. Base qualities are missing; no much larger clone stands one base away. This specimen belongs to a study of control samples from healthy donors and cancer patients (dated by TCRdb to 2020 to 2021). The library was built by means of the immunoSEQ multiplex PCR assay. In TCRdb, the immuneACCESS table is reduced to in-frame sequences with V and J assigned. These tables do not hold every clone; where another copy was compared, an unresolved V gene accounts for under half, and the others remain unexplained. In this sample the table shows about 160,000 clones, roughly 94% of which occur a single time. The ten largest clones represent around 9.3% of the sample. Unmatched junction bases come to 14, with V trimmed by 5 bases and J by 5 bases. The CDR3, from cysteine to phenylalanine, totals 18 residues. The retained sequence is limited to the CDR3, 54 bases, with the frame set at the first base. The germline V gene (reference sequence) yields SEHNR for CDR1 and FQNEAQ for CDR2.

In this chain, TRBV7-9 is recombined with TRBJ1-5; TRBD1 fits 11 bases in the junction. This receptor was taken from a woman aged 40 to 50 in good health. Input material: blood. The DNA sequence reads TGTGCCAGCAGCCCAAACTGGGACAGGGGGTTAGGGGATCAGCCCCAGCATTTT. This yields the protein CASSPNWDRGLGDQPQHF.